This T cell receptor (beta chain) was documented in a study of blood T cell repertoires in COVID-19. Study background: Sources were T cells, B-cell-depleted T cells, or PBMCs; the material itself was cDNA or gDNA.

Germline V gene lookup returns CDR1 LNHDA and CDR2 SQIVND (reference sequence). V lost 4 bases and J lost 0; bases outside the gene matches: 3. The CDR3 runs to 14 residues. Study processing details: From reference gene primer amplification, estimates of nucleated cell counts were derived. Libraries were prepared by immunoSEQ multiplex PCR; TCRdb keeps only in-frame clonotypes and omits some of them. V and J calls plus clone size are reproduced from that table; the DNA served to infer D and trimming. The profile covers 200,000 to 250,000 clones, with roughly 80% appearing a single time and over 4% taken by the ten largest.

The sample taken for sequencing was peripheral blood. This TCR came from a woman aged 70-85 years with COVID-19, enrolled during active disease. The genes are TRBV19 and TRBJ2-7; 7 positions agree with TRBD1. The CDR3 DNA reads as TGTGCCAGTAGTAACAGGGGAAGCTCCTACGAGCAGTACTTC. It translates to CASSNRGSSYEQYF. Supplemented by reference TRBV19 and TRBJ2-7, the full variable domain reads DGGITQSPKYLFRKEGQNVTLSCEQNLNHDAMYWYRQDPGQGLRLIYYSQIVNDFQKGDIAEGYSVSREKKESFPLTVTSAQKNPTAFYLCASSNRGSSYEQYFGPGTRLTVT.